The 29 T cell receptor beta chains below all came from one sample that was sequenced in a study of T cell responses to AZD1222 COVID-19 vaccine. Here immunoSEQ multiplex PCR was the method, and the copy in TCRdb shows in-frame clones only, minus some. The sample lists more than 70,000 clones, around 90% occurring once. The material was peripheral blood, obtained on day 0 of MenACWY control vaccination. The receptor set was obtained from an adult in good health.

The rearrangement joins TRBV4-1 to TRBJ2-7, with D possibly matching TRBD1 (6 bases). Germline CDR1 reads MGHRA; CDR2 reads YSYEKL. The CDR3 loop spans 15 amino acids. Trimming left V 4 bases short and J 3 bases short, with 16 bases between. The chain's CDR3 is CASSPLGNRVYEQYF. In DNA, the CDR3 is TGCGCCAGCAGCCCCCTGGGCAACAGGGTCTACGAGCAGTACTTC.

The chain carries TRBV5-4 and TRBJ2-3; possible D gene TRBD1, 6 bases. Germline assignment: CDR1 SGHNT and CDR2 YYREEE (reference sequence). This CDR3 contains 14 residues. Trimming shortened V by 4 bases and J by 4 bases, and 13 bases separated the two germline ends. Written as DNA, the CDR3 is TGTGCCAGCAGCGATGCTGGGGGCTCAGATACGCAGTATTTT. It is translated as CASSDAGGSDTQYF. The full variable domain, rest sourced from reference TRBV5-4 and TRBJ2-3, is ETGVTQSPTHLIKTRGQQVTLRCSSQSGHNTVSWYQQALGQGPQFIFQYYREEENGRGNFPPRFSGLQFPNYSSELNVNALELDDSALYLCASSDAGGSDTQYFGPGTRLTVL.

The chain has TRBV6-5 and TRBJ2-5; D gene uncertain. The germline gives CDR1 MNHEY, CDR2 SVGAGI. The CDR3 spans 12 residues. The V gene lost 0 bases and the J gene lost 5 bases, with 4 bases spanning the gap. The CDR3 here is CASSYSSETQYF. The CDR3 bases are TGTGCCAGCAGTTACTCATCGGAGACCCAGTACTTC.

The rearrangement links TRBV18 to TRBJ2-3; D is unclear. V gave up 1 base and J gave up 6 bases, with 11 bases separating them. There are 14 residues in the CDR3. CDR1 is KGHSH and CDR2 is LQKENI in the germline V gene. The CDR3 bases are TGTGCCAGCTCACCACTCCAGTCTGCCGATACGCAGTATTTT. As protein: CASSPLQSADTQYF.

The gene calls are TRBV19 and TRBJ1-4, with D possibly matching TRBD1 (5 bases). The CDR3 is made up of 17 amino acids. The germline V gene encodes CDR1 LNHDA and CDR2 SQIVND (reference sequence). V was clipped by 4 bases and J by 4 bases, with 19 bases between them. CDR3 protein: CASSRDPSGSGNEKLFF. For the CDR3, the DNA is TGTGCCAGTAGTAGGGACCCGAGTGGGTCGGGTAATGAAAAACTGTTTTTT. Variable domain in full (rest from reference TRBV19 and TRBJ1-4): DGGITQSPKYLFRKEGQNVTLSCEQNLNHDAMYWYRQDPGQGLRLIYYSQIVNDFQKGDIAEGYSVSREKKESFPLTVTSAQKNPTAFYLCASSRDPSGSGNEKLFFGSGTQLSVL.

This clone was found once. This chain connects TRBV14 to TRBJ1-6; no firm D call. The V end was cut by 4 bases, the J end by 3 bases, with 7 bases between. The CDR3 extends over 14 amino acids. Germline values: CDR1 SGHDN, CDR2 FVKESK. CDR3 DNA sequence: TGTGCCAGCAGCCTCCGGGGCTATAATTCACCCCTCCACTTT. It codes for CASSLRGYNSPLHF.

The genes are TRBV9 and TRBJ1-4, with TRBD1 matching over 7 bases. V shed 1 base, J shed 10 bases, and the junction held 19 bases outside the gene matches. The CDR3 runs 18 residues. In germline, CDR1 is SGDLS, CDR2 YYNGEE. CDR3: CASSVKPIAFTGDGKLFF. The CDR3 DNA sequence: TGTGCCAGCAGCGTAAAACCCATCGCATTTACAGGGGATGGAAAACTGTTTTTT.

The chain is built from TRBV6-1 and TRBJ1-6; D is unclear. Deletions cut 2 bases from V and 10 bases from J, with 18 bases between. Germline CDR1 reads MNHNS; CDR2 reads SASEGT. The CDR3 runs to 16 residues. The CDR3 region has the DNA TGTGCCAGCAGTGAAAGTAGAGGCGCAATCGGGTCACCCCTCCACTTT. Translation gives CASSESRGAIGSPLHF.

The V gene is TRBV3-1 (or the pseudogene TRBV3-2), the J gene TRBJ2-3; D unclear. CDR1 and CDR2 from the germline V gene are LGHDT and YNNKEL (reference sequence). The CDR3 runs 15 residues. Trimming stripped 8 bases from V and 9 bases from J, with 24 bases between. In DNA, the CDR3 is TGTGCCAGCGTCTGTAGGGCGGCCCCACATCGGACGCAGTATTTT. Translated: CASVCRAAPHRTQYF.

The V gene is TRBV11-3, the J gene TRBJ2-7; D remains unclear. With 4 bases removed from V and 7 bases from J, the gap between germline ends came to 20 bases. Germline values: CDR1 SGHNT, CDR2 YENEEA. The CDR3 runs 15 residues. CDR3 region: CASSSLPGPPAEQYF. In DNA, the CDR3 is TGTGCCAGCAGCTCGCTTCCGGGCCCCCCTGCGGAGCAGTACTTC. Full variable domain (outside the CDR3, taken from reference TRBV11-3 and TRBJ2-7): EAGVVQSPRYKIIEKKQPVAFWCNPISGHNTLYWYLQNLGQGPELLIRYENEEAVDDSQLPKDRFSAERLKGVDSTLKIQPAELGDSAVYLCASSSLPGPPAEQYFGPGTRLTVT.

To note about this clone: Other DNA sequences from this sample encode an identical CDR3 as well. V usage is TRBV5-4 and J usage is TRBJ1-3, with D uncertain. The CDR3 consists of 14 residues. V lost 0 bases and J lost 1, with 5 bases in between. From germline, CDR1 is SGHNT and CDR2 YYREEE (reference sequence). The CDR3 DNA is TGTGCCAGCAGCTTGGGGGCATCTGGAAACACCATATATTTT. Translation gives CASSLGASGNTIYF. Full variable domain (missing parts from reference TRBV5-4 and TRBJ1-3): ETGVTQSPTHLIKTRGQQVTLRCSSQSGHNTVSWYQQALGQGPQFIFQYYREEENGRGNFPPRFSGLQFPNYSSELNVNALELDDSALYLCASSLGASGNTIYFGEGSWLTVV.

The CDR3 sequence: CASSSRLAGRSEQFF. CDR3 DNA: TGTGCCAGCAGCTCCCGACTAGCGGGGCGCAGTGAGCAGTTCTTC. The chain has TRBV5-6 and TRBJ2-1, with TRBD2 matching 11 bases. Trimming took 3 bases from V and 9 from J; bases not matched to a gene: 8. CDR1 and CDR2 from the germline V gene are SGHDT and YYEEEE. The CDR3 extends over 15 amino acids. The full variable domain, completed using reference TRBV5-6 and TRBJ2-1, is DAGVTQSPTHLIKTRGQQVTLRCSPKSGHDTVSWYQQALGQGPQFIFQYYEEEERQRGNFPDRFSGHQFPNYSSELNVNALLLGDSALYLCASSSRLAGRSEQFFGPGTRLTVL.

The rearrangement joins TRBV5-6 to TRBJ1-2, with TRBD1 matching over 9 bases. J gave up 7 bases and V 4 bases, and 5 bases lay outside the gene matches. The CDR3 extends over 13 amino acids. Germline-derived CDR1 and CDR2 are SGHDT and YYEEEE. CDR3 sequence (DNA): TGTGCCAGCAGCCCCGGGACAGGGTTTGGCTACACCTTC. This translates into CASSPGTGFGYTF.

V usage is TRBV28 and J usage is TRBJ2-5; D is undetermined. Trimming left V 3 bases short and J 6 bases short, with 5 bases between. The length of the CDR3 is 11 residues. CDR1 and CDR2 from the germline V gene are MDHEN and SYDVKM. The DNA of the CDR3 is TGTGCCAGCAGTTTGGGGAAGACCCAGTACTTC. Amino acid sequence: CASSLGKTQYF. Variable domain in full (rest from reference TRBV28 and TRBJ2-5): DVKVTQSSRYLVKRTGEKVFLECVQDMDHENMFWYRQDPGLGLRLIYFSYDVKMKEKGDIPEGYSVSREKKERFSLILESASTNQTSMYLCASSLGKTQYFGPGTRLLVL.

The table lists this clone with a count of one. The genes are TRBV10-3 and TRBJ2-7; D unresolved. The CDR3 consists of 13 residues. CDR1 and CDR2 (germline): ENHRY, SYGVKD. V gave up 3 bases and J gave up 1 base, with 7 bases separating them. The CDR3 loop reads CAISEGVSYEQYF. CDR3 DNA sequence: TGTGCCATCAGTGAAGGCGTGTCCTACGAGCAGTACTTC.

The rearrangement uses TRBV12-3 or TRBV12-4 and TRBJ2-7; D gene unclear. The CDR3 has 12 residues. Between the trimmed V and J ends, which lost 6 bases and 4 bases, there was a span of 10 bases. The CDR3 sequence: CASSKGPYEQYF. DNA of the CDR3: TGTGCCAGCAGCAAAGGACCGTACGAGCAGTACTTC.

A few counts support this clone. The V gene is TRBV6-5, the J gene TRBJ1-2, with D tentatively TRBD1 (6 bases). The CDR3 spans 15 residues. V was clipped by 5 bases and J by 3 bases, with 16 bases between them. CDR1 is MNHEY, CDR2 SVGAGI, per germline. This chain's CDR3 is CASSPGGGPDYGYTF. CDR3 nucleotide sequence: TGTGCCAGCAGTCCCGGGGGGGGGCCGGACTATGGCTACACCTTC.

Points on this clone: One end of the junction does not line up with germline, which may come from a read error. V usage is TRBV19 and J usage is TRBJ1-5; 9 bases line up with TRBD1. Per the germline V gene, CDR1 is LNHDA and CDR2 is SQIVND (reference sequence). This CDR3 region has 16 residues. CDR3 coding DNA: TGTGCCAGTAGTATAGGGGTCGGGACAGGGAATCGGCCCCAGCATTTT. This sequence encodes CASSIGVGTGNRPQHF.

The chain is built from TRBV27 and TRBJ2-7; 10 nucleotides match TRBD1. The trim removed 0 bases at V and 4 bases at J, leaving 3 bases unmatched. This CDR3 spans 15 amino acids. Germline loops: CDR1 MNHEY, CDR2 SMNVEV (reference sequence). CDR3 in amino acids: CASSLSRQGAYEQYF. CDR3 coding DNA: TGTGCCAGCAGTTTATCTCGACAGGGGGCTTACGAGCAGTACTTC.

The rearrangement uses TRBV7-2 and TRBJ1-5; weak D call: TRBD1 (5 bases). The CDR3 runs 13 residues. In germline, CDR1 is SGHTA, CDR2 FQGNSA. V lost 0 bases and J 6 bases, leaving 6 bases between the germline ends. CDR3 protein: CASSLAQGQPQHF. DNA for the CDR3: TGTGCCAGCAGCTTAGCTCAGGGTCAGCCCCAGCATTTT.

This sequence joins TRBV3-1 (or the pseudogene TRBV3-2) and TRBJ1-4, with D maybe TRBD1 (5 bases). Germline CDR1 LGHDT, CDR2 YNNKEL (reference sequence). Between the trimmed V and J ends, which lost 2 bases and 2 bases, there was a span of 15 bases. CDR3 length: 17 amino acids. CDR3 in DNA: TGTGCCAGCAGCCAAATCAGCCTGGGGGTGACTAATGAAAAACTGTTTTTT. The encoded protein is CASSQISLGVTNEKLFF.

This rearrangement joins TRBV4-2 to TRBJ2-1; 7 positions match TRBD2. The germline V gene encodes CDR1 LGHNA and CDR2 YNFKEQ. The V and J ends lost 2 bases and 8 bases, in that order; junction bases with no gene match: 3. This CDR3 contains 13 residues. The CDR3: CASSQITSDEQFF. DNA of the CDR3: TGTGCCAGCAGCCAAATTACTAGCGATGAGCAGTTCTTC.

This clone was counted only a few times. J is TRBJ1-5 and V is TRBV2, with D maybe TRBD1 (6 bases). Germline V gene sequence: CDR1 SNHLY, CDR2 FYNNEI. The CDR3 extends over 14 amino acids. Trimming took off 8 bases at V and 4 bases at J, with 15 bases between the two ends. The CDR3 spells CASGSGQPNQPQHF. The CDR3 DNA is TGTGCCAGCGGTTCTGGACAGCCGAATCAGCCCCAGCATTTT.

The chain uses TRBV5-1 and TRBJ1-5; 8 bases are shared with TRBD1. The CDR3 is 14 amino acids. Germline V gene sequence: CDR1 SGHRS, CDR2 YFSETQ. V dropped 0 bases and J dropped 7; count of bases not matched to a gene: 3. The CDR3 DNA reads as TGCGCCAGCAGCTTGGAGACAGGGGTCCAGCCCCAGCATTTT. Its translation: CASSLETGVQPQHF.

This chain connects TRBV27 to TRBJ1-2; 10 nucleotides align to TRBD1. The CDR3 has 16 residues. Germline V lookup: CDR1 MNHEY, CDR2 SMNVEV (reference sequence). The V segment lost 4 bases and the J segment 4 bases; nucleotides outside the gene matches: 9. Here the CDR3 DNA reads TGTGCCAGCAGTTATTCGGCCCGACAGGGGGCCTATGGCTACACCTTC. As protein: CASSYSARQGAYGYTF.

J is TRBJ2-3 and V is TRBV6-4, with 9 bases lining up with TRBD2. The CDR3 contains 14 residues. Per the germline V gene, CDR1 is MRHNA and CDR2 is SNTAGT. V lost 5 bases and J lost 3; bases outside the gene matches: 3. The CDR3 loop reads CASSKAGGTDTQYF. As DNA, the CDR3 is TGTGCCAGCAGTAAAGCGGGGGGAACAGATACGCAGTATTTT.

The chain carries TRBV28 and TRBJ1-4; perhaps TRBD1 as D (6 bases). Per the germline V gene, CDR1 is MDHEN and CDR2 is SYDVKM. V lost 7 bases, J lost 8 bases, and 17 bases lay in between. The length of the CDR3 is 14 residues. The CDR3 DNA sequence: TGTGCCAGCAATCGGGGGGCGGGTGGCGAAAAACTGTTTTTT. This translates into CASNRGAGGEKLFF.

The genes are TRBV30 and TRBJ1-5; TRBD1 might be the D (6 bases). V lost 4 bases and J lost 6, with 16 bases in between. Germline-derived CDR1 and CDR2 are GTSNPN and SVGIG (reference sequence). This CDR3 contains 14 residues. The CDR3 nucleotides are TGTGCCTGGACTCCGGGAGGGGGTGGTCAGCCCCAGCATTTT. This sequence encodes CAWTPGGGGQPQHF.

This clone came up once. The CDR3 nucleotides read TGCGCCAGCAGCCAATCGCGGACAGGGAGAAATTCCTACGAGCAGTACTTC. Its protein is CASSQSRTGRNSYEQYF. V and J are TRBV4-1 and TRBJ2-7; 8 bases line up with TRBD1. Looked up from germline, CDR1 is MGHRA and CDR2 is YSYEKL. The V gene end was trimmed by 2 bases and the J gene end by 1 base; junction bases not matched to a gene: 10. The CDR3 loop spans 17 amino acids.